The clone carrying this TCR beta chain came up many times. The antigen is not known. Using RNA transcripts as the source, TCR beta CDR3 regions were amplified. First-round RT-PCR of the TCR CDR3 relied on the HTBI primer set. MiXCR, run by TCRdb on the multiplex PCR reads, gives a single entry per CDR3 protein. The table includes 350,000 or so distinct CDR3 sequences, 15% to 20% detected once. The sample originates from a study of T cells in Graves' hyperthyroidism and ophthalmopathy. Study outcomes and limitations: Among clonotypes expanded in thyroid above 0.001, most were also found in blood. The model anticipated ophthalmopathy a median approximately six months pre-onset. Ophthalmopathy could be told apart from stable hyperthyroidism with a 13 V-J model.

The V end was cut by 6 bases, the J end by 7 bases, with 18 bases between. Germline V CDR1 and CDR2: SGHAT, FQNNGV. This CDR3 has 15 residues. Out of 10 ml of fresh peripheral blood came the PBMCs. The rearrangement links TRBV11-2 to TRBJ2-2; D is undetermined. Sequenced: blood. The source of this sequence is a middle-aged woman with Graves' ophthalmopathy. CDR3 loop: CASRTVSFGSGELFF. The CDR3 DNA reads as TGTGCCAGCAGAACCGTGAGTTTCGGAAGCGGGGAGCTGTTTTTT.